Listed below are T cell receptor beta chains from one sample, sequenced in a study of T-cell memory formation after mild COVID-19. TCRdb fed the 5' RACE reads into MiXCR, producing one record per CDR3 protein. The table lists 300,000 to 350,000 distinct CDR3 sequences, 13% of them singletons. Material: PBMCs or a T cell subset sorted from them (not recorded which). The receptor set was obtained from a man between 18 and 29 years old who had mild COVID-19 (a few samples of this study predate the infection). Cell type and time point are not known. The CDR3 runs from the conserved cysteine through the conserved F or W. The order of the fields is J gene, clone size, V gene, D gene, CDR3 protein, CDR3 DNA. A D gene is named only where the DNA matches it firmly. Clone size appears in some rows only: once, few, many, or a class for an expanded clone.

>TRBJ2-3|few|TRBV4-3|TRBD2
CASSHLERGIGDTQYF
TGCGCCAGCAGCCATCTGGAGCGGGGAATAGGGGATACGCAGTATTTT
>TRBJ1-4|NA|TRBV10-3|NA
CAISESRGSNEKLFF
TGTGCCATCAGTGAGTCAAGGGGATCTAATGAAAAACTGTTTTTT
>TRBJ1-2|NA|TRBV7-2|NA
CASSLVGGSVYGYTF
TGTGCCAGCAGCTTAGTCGGGGGGTCTGTCTATGGCTACACCTTC
>TRBJ2-7|many|TRBV6-2/TRBV6-3|TRBD1
CASSHGQGITYEQYF
TGTGCCAGCAGCCACGGACAGGGAATAACCTACGAGCAGTACTTC
>TRBJ2-3|NA|TRBV19|TRBD1
CASSIQATGGEDTQYF
TGTGCCAGTAGTATACAGGCGACAGGGGGCGAAGATACGCAGTATTTT
>TRBJ2-2|NA|TRBV9|NA
CASSVWGAPGELFF
TGTGCCAGCAGCGTCTGGGGGGCTCCCGGGGAGCTGTTTTTT
>TRBJ1-1|many|TRBV12-3/TRBV12-4|NA
CASSFSRRTEAFF
TGTGCCAGCAGTTTTTCCAGAAGGACTGAAGCTTTCTTT
>TRBJ2-4|few|TRBV12-3/TRBV12-4|TRBD1
CASTQAGTGIENIQYF
TGTGCCAGCACTCAAGCCGGGACAGGGATCGAAAACATTCAGTACTTC
>TRBJ2-6|NA|TRBV11-2|NA
CASSFDRWGLSAGANVLTF
TGTGCCAGCAGCTTCGATCGATGGGGACTTTCCGCTGGGGCCAACGTCCTGACTTTC
>TRBJ1-2|many|TRBV30|NA
CAWSQVDYGYTF
TGTGCCTGGAGTCAAGTAGACTATGGCTACACCTTC
>TRBJ1-5|few|TRBV6-1|TRBD1
CASSKETGENQPQHF
TGTGCCAGCAGTAAAGAGACAGGGGAGAATCAGCCCCAGCATTTT
>TRBJ1-1|NA|TRBV11-2|NA
CASSSIEDTEAFF
TGTGCCAGCAGCTCCATTGAGGACACTGAAGCTTTCTTT
>TRBJ1-5|NA|TRBV20-1|NA
CSPYANQPQHF
TGCAGTCCGTATGCGAATCAGCCCCAGCATTTT
>TRBJ2-3|NA|TRBV7-2|NA
CASRREADTQYF
TGTGCCAGCAGGCGTGAGGCAGATACGCAGTATTTT
>TRBJ2-5|few|TRBV4-1|NA
CASSQVGTEETQYF
TGCGCCAGCAGCCAAGTGGGGACCGAAGAGACCCAGTACTTC
>TRBJ2-1|NA|TRBV20-1|TRBD2
CSANSGAWMEQFF
TGCAGTGCTAATAGCGGGGCATGGATGGAGCAGTTCTTC
>TRBJ2-5|few|TRBV7-9|NA
CASSLHRVGETQYF
TGTGCCAGCAGCTTGCACAGGGTTGGTGAGACCCAGTACTTC
>TRBJ2-1|few|TRBV5-6|NA
CASRPQGDEQFF
TGTGCCAGCAGGCCACAGGGCGATGAGCAGTTCTTC
>TRBJ2-1|NA|TRBV6-2/TRBV6-3|NA
CASSVTGDYNEQFF
TGTGCCAGCAGTGTCACGGGGGACTACAATGAGCAGTTCTTC
>TRBJ1-2|NA|TRBV7-2|TRBD1
CASSYSTGENYGYTF
TGTGCCAGCAGCTACTCGACAGGGGAGAACTATGGCTACACCTTC
>TRBJ2-5|few|TRBV7-3|TRBD1
CASSLTGDRVGTQYF
TGTGCCAGCAGCTTAACCGGAGACAGGGTGGGGACCCAGTACTTC
>TRBJ1-2|NA|TRBV12-3/TRBV12-4|NA
CASSLGPTGGYTF
TGTGCCAGCAGTTTGGGACCCACAGGTGGCTACACCTTC
>TRBJ2-5|NA|TRBV7-2|NA
CASSASTFETQYF
TGTGCCAGCAGCGCATCAACTTTCGAGACCCAGTACTTC
>TRBJ2-3|NA|TRBV7-3|NA
CASSLSRTSTDTQYF
TGTGCCAGCAGCTTAAGTAGGACTAGCACAGATACGCAGTATTTT
>TRBJ1-1|NA|TRBV20-1|TRBD1
CSARKGAGTEAFF
TGCAGTGCTAGGAAGGGGGCTGGCACTGAAGCTTTCTTT
>TRBJ2-7|NA|TRBV11-1|NA
CASSALGGGGEQYF
TGTGCCAGCAGCGCCTTAGGGGGGGGCGGTGAGCAGTACTTC
>TRBJ2-1|NA|TRBV7-8|NA
CASSLGDPNYNEQFF
TGTGCCAGCAGCTTAGGGGACCCGAATTACAATGAGCAGTTCTTC
>TRBJ1-5|NA|TRBV5-1|NA
CASSLWGGNNQPQHF
TGCGCCAGCAGCCTCTGGGGGGGGAATAATCAGCCCCAGCATTTT
>TRBJ1-1|few|TRBV28|NA
CASRRREGAFF
TGTGCCAGCCGAAGGAGGGAAGGAGCTTTCTTT
>TRBJ1-5|NA|TRBV7-9|NA
CASSLSGGAKSNQPQHF
TGTGCCAGCAGCTTATCGGGGGGGGCGAAAAGCAATCAGCCCCAGCATTTT
>TRBJ1-4|once|TRBV11-2|NA
CASSLLLGTNEKLFF
TGTGCCAGCAGCTTGCTGTTGGGAACTAATGAAAAACTGTTTTTT
>TRBJ2-1|few|TRBV27|TRBD2
CASRLAGGINEQFF
TGTGCCAGCAGGCTAGCGGGGGGCATCAATGAGCAGTTCTTC
>TRBJ1-1|many|TRBV6-5|NA
CASSYVGGKTEAFF
TGTGCCAGCAGTTACGTGGGGGGAAAGACTGAAGCTTTCTTT
>TRBJ2-3|NA|TRBV5-1|NA
CASSLALAALGDTQYF
TGCGCCAGCAGCTTGGCCCTGGCAGCGCTGGGGGATACGCAGTATTTT
>TRBJ2-1|few|TRBV2|NA
CASSGQGAWNEQFF
TGTGCCAGCAGTGGGCAGGGAGCTTGGAATGAGCAGTTCTTC
>TRBJ2-7|few|TRBV7-7|NA
CASSVAGSDEQYF
TGTGCCAGCAGTGTCGCGGGGTCGGACGAGCAGTACTTC
>TRBJ1-1|few|TRBV20-1|TRBD1
CSARDWTGAHTEAFF
TGCAGTGCTAGAGACTGGACAGGGGCTCACACTGAAGCTTTCTTT
>TRBJ2-2|few|TRBV11-2|NA
CASSLVTGWSRELFF
TGTGCCAGCAGCTTAGTTACCGGTTGGTCCAGGGAGCTGTTTTTT
>TRBJ2-5|few|TRBV19|NA
CASTSDGETQYF
NA
>TRBJ2-3|many|TRBV6-4|NA
CASSDSIGGPDTQYF
TGTGCCAGCAGTGACTCGATCGGGGGGCCGGATACGCAGTATTTT
>TRBJ2-1|NA|TRBV6-5|NA
CASSYSGRDNEQFF
TGTGCCAGCAGTTACTCGGGGCGGGACAATGAGCAGTTCTTC
>TRBJ2-1|NA|TRBV7-8|NA
CASSRYNLLNEQFF
TGTGCCAGCAGCAGGTACAACCTCCTCAATGAGCAGTTCTTC
>TRBJ2-5|many|TRBV5-1|NA
CASAVGQETQYF
TGCGCCAGCGCGGTGGGGCAAGAGACCCAGTACTTC